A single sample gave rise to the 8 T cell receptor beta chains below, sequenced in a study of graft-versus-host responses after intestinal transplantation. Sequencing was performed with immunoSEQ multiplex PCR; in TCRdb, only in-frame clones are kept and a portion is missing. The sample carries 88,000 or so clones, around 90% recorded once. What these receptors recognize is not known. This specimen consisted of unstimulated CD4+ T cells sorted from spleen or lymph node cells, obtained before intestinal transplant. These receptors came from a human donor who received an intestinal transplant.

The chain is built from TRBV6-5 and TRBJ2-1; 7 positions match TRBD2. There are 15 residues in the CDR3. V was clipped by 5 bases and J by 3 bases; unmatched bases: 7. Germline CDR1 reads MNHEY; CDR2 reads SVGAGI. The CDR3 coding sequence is TGTGCCAGCAGTCCCCGGCGGGGGAGCTACAATGAGCAGTTCTTC. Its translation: CASSPRRGSYNEQFF.

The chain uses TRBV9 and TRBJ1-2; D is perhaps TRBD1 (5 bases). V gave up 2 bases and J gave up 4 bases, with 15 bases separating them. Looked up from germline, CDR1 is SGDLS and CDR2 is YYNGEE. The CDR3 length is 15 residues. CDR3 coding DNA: TGTGCCAGCAGCGTGACGGCCGGCGGGGGCTATGGCTACACCTTC. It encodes CASSVTAGGGYGYTF.

CDR3 sequence (DNA): TGTGCCAGCAGCCGGGGGGCCGAGCAGTACTTC. It is translated as CASSRGAEQYF. This chain connects TRBV6-5 to TRBJ2-7, with D maybe TRBD2 (7 bases). The CDR3 contains 11 residues. Germline V gene data show CDR1 as MNHEY and CDR2 as SVGAGI. Between the trimmed V and J ends, which lost 6 bases and 6 bases, there was a span of 9 bases.

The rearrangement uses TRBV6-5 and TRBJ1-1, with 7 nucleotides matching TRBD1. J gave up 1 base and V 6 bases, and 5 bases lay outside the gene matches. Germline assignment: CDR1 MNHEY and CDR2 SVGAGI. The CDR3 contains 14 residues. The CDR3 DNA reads TGTGCCAGCAGCACGACAGGGAGGAACACTGAAGCTTTCTTT. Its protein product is CASSTTGRNTEAFF.

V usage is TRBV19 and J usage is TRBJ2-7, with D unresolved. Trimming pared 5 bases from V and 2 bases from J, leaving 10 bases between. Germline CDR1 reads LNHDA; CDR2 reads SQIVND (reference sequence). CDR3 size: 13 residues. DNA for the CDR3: TGTGCCAGTAGTCCGGCGAGGACCTACGAGCAGTACTTC. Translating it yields CASSPARTYEQYF.

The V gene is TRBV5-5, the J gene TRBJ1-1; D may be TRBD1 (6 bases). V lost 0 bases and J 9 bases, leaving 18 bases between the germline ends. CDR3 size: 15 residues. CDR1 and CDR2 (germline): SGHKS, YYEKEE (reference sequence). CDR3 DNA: TGTGCCAGCAGCTTGGATGGGGGACAACGTAGTAAAGCTTTCTTT. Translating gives CASSLDGGQRSKAFF.

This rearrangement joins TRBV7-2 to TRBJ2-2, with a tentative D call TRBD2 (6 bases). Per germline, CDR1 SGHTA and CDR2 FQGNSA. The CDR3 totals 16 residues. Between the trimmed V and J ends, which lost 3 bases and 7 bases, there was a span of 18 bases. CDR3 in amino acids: CASSLILAVSGGELFF. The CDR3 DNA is TGTGCCAGCAGCTTGATATTAGCGGTTAGTGGCGGGGAGCTGTTTTTT.

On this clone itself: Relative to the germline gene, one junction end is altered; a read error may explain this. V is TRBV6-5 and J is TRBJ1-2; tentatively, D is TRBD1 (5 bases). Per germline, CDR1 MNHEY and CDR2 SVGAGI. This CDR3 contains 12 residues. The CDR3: CASGYPGGGYTF. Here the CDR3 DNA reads TGTGCCAGCGGTTACCCCGGGGGGGGCTACACCTTC.